These 21 T cell receptor beta chains came from one sample sequenced in a study of early stage breast cancer tumors (dated by TCRdb to the late 2010s). Library construction relied on the immunoSEQ multiplex PCR assay. The table comes from immuneACCESS by way of TCRdb, which keeps in-frame sequences with V and J called. Part of the clones is missing from these tables; in studies checked, under half for an unresolved V gene and the rest for unknown reasons. The sample table contains about 63,000 clones; only one count was recorded for about 80% of them. Of the sample, roughly 3.4% is held by the ten largest clones. The sequenced sample consisted of blood. These TCRs come from a person aged 30 to 39 with breast cancer.

This chain uses TRBV11-3 with TRBJ2-2; D unclear. Trimming pared 4 bases from V and 0 bases from J, leaving 9 bases between. Germline CDR1 is SGHNT and CDR2 is YENEEA. This CDR3 is 15 amino acids long. CDR3 in amino acids: CASSSGPSNTGELFF. CDR3 sequence (DNA): TGTGCCAGCAGCTCAGGACCGTCGAACACCGGGGAGCTGTTTTTT.

The chain uses TRBV27 and TRBJ2-3, with D unresolved. Deletions cut 8 bases from V and 2 bases from J, with 11 bases between. Germline CDR1 and CDR2: MNHEY and SMNVEV (reference sequence). This CDR3 has 13 amino acids. Here the CDR3 DNA reads TGTGCCAGCGGTTCCTATAACACAGATACGCAGTATTTT. Amino acid sequence: CASGSYNTDTQYF.

This clone occurred a few times. The chain uses TRBV7-3 and TRBJ1-1; no firm D call. This CDR3 region has 13 residues. Germline V gene data show CDR1 as SGHTA and CDR2 as FQGTGA. V was clipped by 5 bases and J by 4 bases, with 11 bases between them. CDR3 region: CASSRQVGTEAFF. The CDR3 DNA follows: TGTGCCAGCAGCAGACAAGTGGGCACTGAAGCTTTCTTT.

V is TRBV5-1 and J is TRBJ2-1; a weak D match, TRBD2 (6 bases). The CDR3 contains 16 residues. In germline, CDR1 is SGHRS, CDR2 YFSETQ. The V gene lost 5 bases and the J gene lost 4 bases, with 19 bases spanning the gap. CDR3 DNA sequence: TGCGCCAGCAGACACCTAAGCGGGTACCTTTACAATGAGCAGTTCTTC. It specifies CASRHLSGYLYNEQFF.

The chain employs TRBV6-1 and TRBJ1-4; D is ambiguous. Germline CDR1 reads MNHNS; CDR2 reads SASEGT. This CDR3 region has 14 residues. V was pared by 2 bases and J by 4 bases, with 8 bases between. Here the CDR3 reads CASSETSYNEKLFF. DNA of the CDR3: TGTGCCAGCAGTGAAACCAGCTATAATGAAAAACTGTTTTTT.

The chain joins TRBV5-4 to TRBJ2-7, with TRBD1 identical over 8 bases. Germline CDR1 is SGHNT and CDR2 is YYREEE (reference sequence). The CDR3 contains 15 residues. V gave up 4 bases and J gave up 2 bases; unmatched junction bases: 8. The CDR3: CASSPRTGSTYEQYF. CDR3 nucleotide sequence: TGTGCCAGCAGCCCACGGACAGGGTCAACCTACGAGCAGTACTTC.

The J gene is TRBJ2-7, the V gene TRBV30; D may match TRBD1 or TRBD2 (5 bases each). The CDR3 spans 15 residues. The V end was cut by 2 bases, the J end by 2 bases, with 16 bases between. The germline V gene encodes CDR1 GTSNPN and CDR2 SVGIG (reference sequence). The DNA of the CDR3 is TGTGCCTGGAGTTCGCCCCGGGACGGAGCCTACGAGCAGTACTTC. It codes for CAWSSPRDGAYEQYF.

The sample holds one count of this clone. This chain connects TRBV29-1 to TRBJ2-7; 14 bases are shared with TRBD2. Germline V gene lookup returns CDR1 SQVTM and CDR2 ANQGSEA. V lost 6 bases, J lost 2 bases, and 9 bases stayed unmatched. CDR3 length equals 16 residues. The CDR3 sequence is CSVLQTSGRGAYEQYF. The CDR3 nucleotides are TGCAGCGTCCTCCAGACTAGCGGGAGGGGTGCCTACGAGCAGTACTTC.

V is TRBV18 and J is TRBJ1-4; possibly TRBD1 for D (6 bases). The germline CDR1 and CDR2 sequences are KGHSH and LQKENI. V lost 5 bases and J lost 7, with 14 bases in between. The CDR3 length is 14 residues. The CDR3 region is CASSSQGSSEKLFF. CDR3 in DNA: TGTGCCAGCTCATCACAGGGATCCAGTGAAAAACTGTTTTTT.

The CDR3 protein is CASSLDRPWQGPDEQYF. The CDR3 DNA sequence: TGTGCCAGCAGCCTAGACAGGCCCTGGCAGGGTCCCGACGAGCAGTACTTC. The chain recombines TRBV7-8 with TRBJ2-7; tentative D call: TRBD1 (6 bases). The CDR3 is 17 residues long. The germline CDR1 and CDR2 sequences are SGHVS and FQNEAQ. Deletions cut 5 bases from V and 5 bases from J, with 25 bases between.

This clone was seen more than once but under ten times. V gene TRBV7-2 combines with J gene TRBJ2-6; D not certain. This CDR3 is 12 amino acids long. V was pared by 9 bases and J by 1 base, with 4 bases between. Germline assignment: CDR1 SGHTA and CDR2 FQGNSA. CDR3 nucleotides: TGTGCCAGACGTTCTGGGGCCAACGTCCTGACTTTC. Encoded protein: CARRSGANVLTF. The full variable domain, with the rest looked up from reference TRBV7-2 and TRBJ2-6, is GAGVSQSPSNKVTEKGKDVELRCDPISGHTALYWYRQSLGQGLEFLIYFQGNSAPDKSGLPSDRFSAERTGGSVSTLTIQRTQQEDSAVYLCARRSGANVLTFGAGSRLTVL.

CDR3 region: CASRVGTKTKGPDTQYF. Written as DNA, the CDR3 is TGCGCCAGCAGGGTCGGAACTAAGACGAAAGGGCCAGATACGCAGTATTTT. The genes are TRBV5-1 and TRBJ2-3; D remains ambiguous. Germline V gene lookup returns CDR1 SGHRS and CDR2 YFSETQ. This CDR3 is built from 17 residues. V was clipped by 5 bases and J by 4 bases, with 23 bases between them.

The CDR3 DNA reads TGTGCCTGGAGTCTCGGGGGGAACACTGAAGCTTTCTTT. It specifies CAWSLGGNTEAFF. The chain is built from TRBV30 and TRBJ1-1; tentative D call: TRBD1 (5 bases). With 2 bases removed from V and 1 base from J, the gap between germline ends came to 8 bases. The CDR3 is 13 amino acids. Germline CDR1 GTSNPN, CDR2 SVGIG (reference sequence).

This clone was found a few times. The chain couples TRBV12-5 to TRBJ2-7; no definite D call. CDR1 is LGHNT and CDR2 is FRNRAP in the germline V gene. Trimming shortened V by 1 base and J by 1 base, and 2 bases separated the two germline ends. The CDR3 is made up of 12 amino acids. The CDR3 loop reads CASGLGSYEQYF. The CDR3 coding sequence is TGTGCTAGTGGTTTGGGATCCTACGAGCAGTACTTC.

This chain uses TRBV6-4 with TRBJ2-3; D call uncertain. CDR3 size: 14 residues. Trimming took 3 bases from V and 4 from J, leaving 11 bases between them. Germline V CDR1 and CDR2: MRHNA, SNTAGT. This CDR3 is CASSEGVESDTQYF. The CDR3 DNA sequence: TGTGCCAGCAGTGAGGGCGTCGAGTCAGATACGCAGTATTTT.

This chain connects TRBV7-6 to TRBJ2-1; 8 nucleotides agree with TRBD1. The CDR3 totals 18 residues. Trimming at V came to 5 bases and at J to 0 bases, leaving 12 bases not matched to a gene. The germline V gene has CDR1 SGHVS and CDR2 FNYEAQ. The CDR3 nucleotides read TGTGCCAGCAGCCTTAGGCCAGGGGGCTTAAGCTCCTACAATGAGCAGTTCTTC. Translation: CASSLRPGGLSSYNEQFF.

The rearrangement links TRBV7-9 to TRBJ2-2; D is possibly TRBD1 or TRBD2 (5 bases each). V was clipped by 1 base and J by 4 bases, with 7 bases between them. The CDR3 is made up of 14 amino acids. CDR1 SEHNR and CDR2 FQNEAQ come from the germline V gene (reference sequence). This chain's CDR3 is CASSLVGGTGELFF. The CDR3 DNA reads TGTGCCAGCAGCTTAGTTGGGGGCACCGGGGAGCTGTTTTTT.

In nucleotides, the CDR3 is TGTGCCAGCAGCCCCGCCCCACAAGAGACCCAGTACTTC. Translation gives CASSPAPQETQYF. J is TRBJ2-5 and V is TRBV27; D uncertain. The germline V gene has CDR1 MNHEY and CDR2 SMNVEV (reference sequence). V was shortened by 6 bases and J by 2 bases, with 10 bases between the two germline ends. This CDR3 comprises 13 residues.

This rearrangement joins TRBV7-2 to TRBJ2-1; 7 positions agree with TRBD1. Germline V gives CDR1 SGHTA, CDR2 FQGNSA. The V and J ends lost 4 bases and 6 bases, in that order; junction bases with no gene match: 6. This CDR3 is built from 14 residues. CDR3 loop: CASSSDRSGNEQFF. The CDR3 DNA is TGTGCCAGCAGCTCGGACAGGTCTGGCAATGAGCAGTTCTTC.

The chain carries TRBV7-8 and TRBJ1-1, with D possibly matching TRBD1 (6 bases). V was cut by 5 bases and J by 4 bases, with 17 bases left in between. The CDR3 loop spans 15 amino acids. CDR1 SGHVS and CDR2 FQNEAQ come from the germline V gene. In DNA form, the CDR3 reads TGTGCCAGCAGCCTGAGGCAGGGGCACGGCACTGAAGCTTTCTTT. Translating it yields CASSLRQGHGTEAFF.

V is TRBV13 and J is TRBJ2-7; 7 bases are shared with TRBD1. This CDR3 region has 14 residues. With V trimmed by 5 bases and J by 1 base, 5 bases remained unmatched. Germline-derived CDR1 and CDR2 are PRHDT and FYEKMQ (reference sequence). CDR3 sequence reads: CASSRQGASYEQYF. CDR3 nucleotides: TGTGCCAGCAGCCGACAGGGAGCTTCCTACGAGCAGTACTTC.